What follows is one TCR beta chain and its context. Its antigen is not identified. In total, each donor contributed a single heparinised blood draw that averaged around 0.12 L. Naive, central memory, regulatory and stem cell-like memory cells within the CD4+ compartment were sorted using CD45RO/CCR7/CD25/CD127/CD95/CD27. Reverse transcribing all isolated RNA meant expressed TCRB transcripts were sequenced. Produced via immunoSEQ multiplex PCR; TCRdb's table is partial and in-frame only. The top ten hold around 0.04% of the sample, which has hundreds of thousands of clones, over 11% seen once. The sample originates from a study of beta chain features in type 1 diabetes. Study background: No age, gender or cell yield differences were seen between patients and healthy donors. Sorted cell examination encompassed approximately 110 million cells across all samples. Study-wide results and caveats: Shorter TCRB CDR3s, moderately but significantly so, were found in Type 1 diabetes patients in all four CD4+ subsets.

This CDR3 spans 13 amino acids. CDR1 is SGDLS, CDR2 YYNGEE, per germline. Trimming took 0 bases from V and 1 from J, leaving 4 bases between them. The sequenced sample consisted of naive CD4+ T cells from blood. The chain uses TRBV9 and TRBJ1-1; D is unclear. The source is a man between 18 and 35 years old with type 1 diabetes. CDR3 nucleotides: TGTGCCAGCAGCGTAGAGGCGAACACTGAAGCTTTCTTT. The encoded protein is CASSVEANTEAFF.